The 18 T cell receptor beta chains below all came from one sample that was sequenced in a study of CD8 T cells in Susac syndrome. Reverse transcription of about 0.5 to 1 ug RNA used random hexamers. TCRdb reanalysed the immunoSEQ multiplex PCR reads using MiXCR and keeps one entry per CDR3 protein. The data hold approximately 230,000 distinct CDR3 sequences, with 90% to 95% observed a single time. Sequencing input: CD4+ T cells from PBMCs. The receptors derive from a human donor with multiple sclerosis.

The chain carries TRBV14 and TRBJ2-2; D remains unclear. Trimming stripped 1 base from V and 2 bases from J, with 8 bases between. The length of the CDR3 is 15 residues. Germline CDR1 SGHDN, CDR2 FVKESK. CDR3 nucleotide sequence: TGTGCCAGCAGCCAAGGAGGCCTTAACACCGGGGAGCTGTTTTTT. Protein sequence: CASSQGGLNTGELFF.

This clonotype was seen only once. This sequence joins TRBV10-1 and TRBJ1-1; the match to TRBD1 covers 7 bases. Germline trimming cut 3 bases from V and 7 bases from J; bases unmatched to any gene: 5. Germline assignment: CDR1 WNHNN and CDR2 SYGVQD (reference sequence). This CDR3 comprises 13 residues. The CDR3 region is CASSDFDRDEAFF. The CDR3 DNA sequence: TGCGCCAGCAGTGACTTCGACAGGGATGAAGCTTTCTTT.

The chain combines TRBV6-1 with TRBJ2-7; 7 positions match TRBD1. Germline CDR1 MNHNS, CDR2 SASEGT. The CDR3 contains 15 residues. Unmatched junction bases numbered 11, after V lost 6 bases and J lost 3 bases. The DNA for the CDR3 is TGTGCCAGCAGCAACGCCCCGGGACAGAACTACGAGCAGTACTTC. Protein sequence: CASSNAPGQNYEQYF.

The CDR3 DNA is TGTGCCAGTAGTTCGGACCTGAACATTCAGTACTTC. Its translation: CASSSDLNIQYF. V usage is TRBV19 and J usage is TRBJ2-4; D is unresolved. The germline V and J ends were trimmed by 5 bases and 7 bases, with 9 bases remaining between them. Germline V gene sequence: CDR1 LNHDA, CDR2 SQIVND (reference sequence). The CDR3 is 12 residues long.

The CDR3 spells CASSQVWAGGEKLFF. In nucleotides, the CDR3 is TGCGCCAGCAGCCAAGTCTGGGCAGGGGGAGAAAAACTGTTTTTT. The chain joins TRBV4-1 to TRBJ1-4; TRBD1 aligns across 7 bases. The CDR3 is 15 residues long. The ends lost 1 base at V and 8 bases at J; junction bases unmatched: 7. Germline CDR1 reads MGHRA; CDR2 reads YSYEKL.

The CDR3 here is CSARSPGGRTDTQYF. The CDR3 DNA is TGCAGTGCTAGGTCACCCGGGGGCCGCACAGATACGCAGTATTTT. This chain uses TRBV20-1 with TRBJ2-3; D is perhaps TRBD1 or TRBD2 (6 bases each). There are 15 residues in the CDR3. Germline CDR1 and CDR2: DFQATT and SNEGSKA (reference sequence). Trimming stripped 3 bases from V and 1 base from J, with 14 bases between.

This chain's CDR3 is CASSYPAKNIQYF. Here the CDR3 DNA reads TGTGCCAGCAGTTACCCAGCCAAAAACATTCAGTACTTC. The chain joins TRBV6-5 to TRBJ2-4; D gene unclear. Trimming left V 2 bases short and J 0 bases short, with 2 bases between. Germline-derived CDR1 and CDR2 are MNHEY and SVGAGI. The length of the CDR3 is 13 residues.

The CDR3 region has the DNA TGCGCCAGCAGCCTGAAAGCGGGAGGCTCCACCGGGGAGCTGTTTTTT. It encodes CASSLKAGGSTGELFF. The V gene is TRBV5-1, the J gene TRBJ2-2, with 9 bases fitting TRBD2. CDR3 length: 16 amino acids. Trimming took 4 bases from V and 4 from J; bases not matched to a gene: 8. The V gene's germline CDR1 is SGHRS and CDR2 YFSETQ.

This clonotype was found once. This chain connects TRBV29-1 to TRBJ1-4; the D is unclear. This CDR3 contains 13 residues. The V gene lost 0 bases and the J gene lost 10 bases, with 12 bases spanning the gap. CDR1 is SQVTM and CDR2 is ANQGSEA in the germline V gene. As DNA, the CDR3 is TGCAGCGTTGAAGAAATGTCATCGGGAAAACTGTTTTTT. This codes for CSVEEMSSGKLFF.

This rearrangement joins TRBV29-1 to TRBJ2-5; D is perhaps TRBD1 (7 bases). The CDR3 contains 17 residues. V was pared by 0 bases and J by 6 bases, with 23 bases between. Germline loops: CDR1 SQVTM, CDR2 ANQGSEA. CDR3 coding DNA: TGCAGCGTTGAAGATTGGAGGGGGCGCCTCATCCCCCAGACCCAGTACTTC. It encodes CSVEDWRGRLIPQTQYF.

The chain is built from TRBV15 and TRBJ2-6; D is uncertain. Germline V gene sequence: CDR1 LNHNV, CDR2 YYDKDF (reference sequence). The CDR3 is 13 residues long. V lost 3 bases and J 13 bases, leaving 13 bases between the germline ends. CDR3 nucleotides: TGTGCCACCAGCAGGGACGTCACTGGGGTCCTGACTTTC. It translates to CATSRDVTGVLTF.

J is TRBJ1-1 and V is TRBV3-1; possible D gene TRBD1, 6 bases. Germline loops: CDR1 LGHDT, CDR2 YNNKEL (reference sequence). The CDR3 extends over 14 amino acids. V gave up 2 bases and J gave up 4 bases, with 11 bases separating them. CDR3 coding DNA: TGTGCCAGCAGCCAACTGGGGGCGGGCACTGAAGCTTTCTTT. The encoded protein is CASSQLGAGTEAFF.

This chain connects TRBV5-1 to TRBJ2-7; 8 bases agree with TRBD1. The CDR3 consists of 14 residues. Germline-derived CDR1 and CDR2 are SGHRS and YFSETQ. The ends lost 6 bases at V and 4 bases at J; junction bases unmatched: 9. The CDR3: CASKTTGDVYEQYF. CDR3 bases: TGCGCCAGCAAAACGACAGGGGACGTTTACGAGCAGTACTTC.

The V call is TRBV7-2, the J call TRBJ2-3; 11 bases are a match to TRBD2. From germline, CDR1 is SGHTA and CDR2 FQGNSA. The CDR3 covers 15 residues. J lost 5 bases, V lost 5 bases, and 6 bases had no gene match. The CDR3 DNA reads as TGTGCCAGCAGCGTCACTAGCGGGAGTATAGATACGCAGTATTTT. Its translation is CASSVTSGSIDTQYF.

The chain recombines TRBV5-4 with TRBJ1-6; D possibly corresponds to TRBD1 (6 bases). Germline-derived CDR1 and CDR2 are SGHNT and YYREEE (reference sequence). This CDR3 region has 15 residues. The germline V and J ends were trimmed by 6 bases and 7 bases, with 17 bases remaining between them. The CDR3 is CASTTGLLGNSPLHF. In nucleotides, the CDR3 is TGTGCCAGCACTACAGGGTTGTTAGGAAATTCACCCCTCCACTTT.

The chain uses TRBV4-1 and TRBJ2-5; TRBD2 matches 10 bases. The germline CDR1 and CDR2 sequences are MGHRA and YSYEKL. J lost 5 bases, V lost 1 base, and 10 bases had no gene match. This CDR3 contains 17 residues. The CDR3 spells CASSQGSASGRSETQYF. The DNA for the CDR3 is TGCGCCAGCAGCCAAGGCTCGGCTAGCGGGAGATCGGAGACCCAGTACTTC.

This chain connects TRBV9 to TRBJ2-5; 9 nucleotides agree with TRBD2. Germline V CDR1 and CDR2: SGDLS, YYNGEE. V shed 4 bases and J 5 bases; nucleotides not matched to a gene: 9. The CDR3 spans 15 residues. This chain's CDR3 is CASSPRLAVSETQYF. The CDR3 DNA is TGTGCCAGCAGCCCAAGACTAGCGGTGTCTGAGACCCAGTACTTC.

This clonotype appeared a single time. The J gene is TRBJ1-1, the V gene TRBV3-1; D is ambiguous. V lost 4 bases, J lost 2 bases, and 17 bases lay in between. The germline V gene has CDR1 LGHDT and CDR2 YNNKEL (reference sequence). CDR3 length equals 16 residues. The CDR3 here is CASSPRPQYVNTEAFF. In DNA, the CDR3 is TGTGCCAGCAGCCCCCGCCCACAGTACGTTAACACTGAAGCTTTCTTT.